A selection of T cell receptor beta chains follows, all from one sample in a study of PD-1 blockade in classical Hodgkin lymphoma. Here immunoSEQ multiplex PCR was the method, and the copy in TCRdb shows in-frame clones only, minus some. The repertoire consists of some 70,000 clones, with approximately 93% occurring once and the leading ten covering roughly 2.6%. Sequencing was done on a sample of peripheral blood mononuclear cells (PBMCs). The receptors derive from a human donor with classical Hodgkin lymphoma. CDR3s include the opening cysteine and the closing phenylalanine or tryptophan. Each record gives: V gene, J gene, clone size, D gene, CDR3 DNA, CDR3 protein. D genes are given only for firm matches. Clone size is not always given. Where it is, it says once, few, many or a class for expanded clones.

v_gene: TRBV25-1; j_gene: TRBJ2-5; abundance: NA; d_gene: TRBD2; CDR3nt: TGTGCCAGCAGATCCGGGACTAGCGGGGAATCTGAGACCCAGTACTTC; CDR3aa: CASRSGTSGESETQYF
v_gene: TRBV6-4; j_gene: TRBJ2-2; abundance: NA; d_gene: NA; CDR3nt: TGTGCCAGCAGTGACTCGGGACAAGACACCGGGGAGCTGTTTTTT; CDR3aa: CASSDSGQDTGELFF
v_gene: TRBV6-5; j_gene: TRBJ2-5; abundance: NA; d_gene: TRBD1; CDR3nt: TGTGCCAGCACCCTGACAGGGGGCCGGCAAGAGACCCAGTACTTC; CDR3aa: CASTLTGGRQETQYF
v_gene: TRBV7-2; j_gene: TRBJ2-1; abundance: NA; d_gene: TRBD2; CDR3nt: TGTGCCAGCAGCGTTTCTAGCGGGAGGGCCGGAAATGAGCAGTTCTTC; CDR3aa: CASSVSSGRAGNEQFF
v_gene: TRBV29-1; j_gene: TRBJ1-2; abundance: NA; d_gene: TRBD1; CDR3nt: TGCAGCGTTGAGGGCCTGCCGGGACAGTTTAGAAACTATGGCTACACCTTC; CDR3aa: CSVEGLPGQFRNYGYTF
v_gene: TRBV11-2; j_gene: TRBJ1-1; abundance: NA; d_gene: TRBD1; CDR3nt: TGTGCCAGCAGCTCCAGACAGGGGATGAACACTGAAGCTTTCTTT; CDR3aa: CASSSRQGMNTEAFF
v_gene: TRBV6-4; j_gene: TRBJ1-6; abundance: few; d_gene: NA; CDR3nt: TGTGCCAGCAGTGATCAGGGATGGGGATCACCCCTCCACTTT; CDR3aa: CASSDQGWGSPLHF
v_gene: TRBV11-3; j_gene: TRBJ2-1; abundance: once; d_gene: NA; CDR3nt: TGTGCCAGCAGCTTAGATCTTGACGTCGGTGAGCAGTTCTTC; CDR3aa: CASSLDLDVGEQFF
v_gene: TRBV19; j_gene: TRBJ2-7; abundance: NA; d_gene: TRBD2; CDR3nt: TGTGCCAGTAGTAGGGGACTAGCGGGAACCTACGAGCAGTACTTC; CDR3aa: CASSRGLAGTYEQYF
v_gene: TRBV11-1; j_gene: TRBJ1-1; abundance: NA; d_gene: TRBD1; CDR3nt: TGTGCCAGCAGCCCTCTAATAGGACAGGGCAACACTGAAGCTTTCTTT; CDR3aa: CASSPLIGQGNTEAFF
v_gene: TRBV30; j_gene: TRBJ1-1; abundance: NA; d_gene: NA; CDR3nt: TGTGCCTGGAGTGTAGGGGGGGCAGGGGCTGAAGCTTTCTTT; CDR3aa: CAWSVGGAGAEAFF
v_gene: TRBV19; j_gene: TRBJ1-6; abundance: NA; d_gene: NA; CDR3nt: TGTGCCAGTAGTATTAATGACCGCAATAATTCACCCCTCCACTTT; CDR3aa: CASSINDRNNSPLHF
v_gene: TRBV29-1; j_gene: TRBJ1-1; abundance: NA; d_gene: NA; CDR3nt: TGCAGCGCTACACAGGACCCCCGAAGGACCACTGAAGCTTTCTTT; CDR3aa: CSATQDPRRTTEAFF
v_gene: TRBV7-2; j_gene: TRBJ2-7; abundance: NA; d_gene: NA; CDR3nt: TGTGCCAGCAGCTTAAACCCCTCCTACGAGCAGTACTTC; CDR3aa: CASSLNPSYEQYF
v_gene: TRBV19; j_gene: TRBJ2-4; abundance: NA; d_gene: TRBD2; CDR3nt: TGTGCCAGTAGTATTAAGGCTAGCGGGGTTCTCAACAACATTCAGTACTTC; CDR3aa: CASSIKASGVLNNIQYF
v_gene: TRBV11-2; j_gene: TRBJ2-2; abundance: NA; d_gene: NA; CDR3nt: TGTGCCAGCGGTAAAGGGGACACCGGGGAGCTGTTTTTT; CDR3aa: CASGKGDTGELFF
v_gene: TRBV9; j_gene: TRBJ2-3; abundance: NA; d_gene: TRBD2; CDR3nt: TGTGCCAGCAGCGTAGAGCCCATCGGGACTAGCGGGCGAAATACGCAGTATTTT; CDR3aa: CASSVEPIGTSGRNTQYF
v_gene: TRBV5-4; j_gene: TRBJ2-3; abundance: NA; d_gene: NA; CDR3nt: TGTGCCAGCAGCCAGGGCGACGAACCCACAGATACGCAGTATTTT; CDR3aa: CASSQGDEPTDTQYF
v_gene: TRBV6-7; j_gene: TRBJ1-1; abundance: NA; d_gene: TRBD1; CDR3nt: TGTGCCAGCAGTTACTCGGTTAGGGGGCGCGGCACTGAAGCTTTCTTT; CDR3aa: CASSYSVRGRGTEAFF
v_gene: TRBV7-6; j_gene: TRBJ1-3; abundance: NA; d_gene: NA; CDR3nt: TGTGCCAGCAGCCTCTCTGGAGGGGGAAACACCATATATTTT; CDR3aa: CASSLSGGGNTIYF
v_gene: TRBV29-1; j_gene: TRBJ2-5; abundance: once; d_gene: NA; CDR3nt: TGCAGCGTTGTCCGGTCAGCTCAAGAGACCCAGTACTTC; CDR3aa: CSVVRSAQETQYF
v_gene: TRBV19; j_gene: TRBJ1-2; abundance: NA; d_gene: TRBD1; CDR3nt: TGTGCCAGTAGTATAAGGCCCAGGGGGGATGGCTACACCTTC; CDR3aa: CASSIRPRGDGYTF
v_gene: TRBV5-4; j_gene: TRBJ2-7; abundance: NA; d_gene: NA; CDR3nt: TGTGCCAGCAGCTTGGTTGGCGCCTTCGCCGAGCAGTACTTC; CDR3aa: CASSLVGAFAEQYF
v_gene: TRBV6-1; j_gene: TRBJ2-5; abundance: NA; d_gene: NA; CDR3nt: TGTGCCAGCAAGATATGGGGGGCGGAGACCCAGTACTTC; CDR3aa: CASKIWGAETQYF
v_gene: TRBV7-2; j_gene: TRBJ2-2; abundance: NA; d_gene: NA; CDR3nt: TGTGCCAGCAGCTTAGCATTCTATGAACCCGGGGAGCTGTTTTTT; CDR3aa: CASSLAFYEPGELFF
v_gene: TRBV4-3; j_gene: TRBJ2-7; abundance: NA; d_gene: NA; CDR3nt: TGCGCCAGCAGCCGGGACTCCCTAGGCTCCTACGAGCAGTACTTC; CDR3aa: CASSRDSLGSYEQYF
v_gene: TRBV6-6; j_gene: TRBJ1-2; abundance: NA; d_gene: NA; CDR3nt: TGTGCCAGCAGACCACAGGACAACAACTATGGCTACACCTTC; CDR3aa: CASRPQDNNYGYTF
v_gene: TRBV28; j_gene: TRBJ1-4; abundance: NA; d_gene: NA; CDR3nt: TGTGCCAGCAGTCCGCCGACAGGAAATAATGAAAAACTGTTTTTT; CDR3aa: CASSPPTGNNEKLFF
v_gene: TRBV2; j_gene: TRBJ2-3; abundance: NA; d_gene: TRBD2; CDR3nt: TGTGCCAGCAGACTACTAGCGGGAAGGAAAGATACGCAGTATTTT; CDR3aa: CASRLLAGRKDTQYF
v_gene: TRBV11-2; j_gene: TRBJ1-1; abundance: NA; d_gene: NA; CDR3nt: TGTGCCAGCAGCTTAGTGTCCAGTTTGTACACTGAAGCTTTCTTT; CDR3aa: CASSLVSSLYTEAFF
v_gene: TRBV6-5; j_gene: TRBJ1-4; abundance: NA; d_gene: TRBD1; CDR3nt: TGTGCCAGCAGTTTCACTGTACAGGGGACAAAGGAAAAACTGTTTTTT; CDR3aa: CASSFTVQGTKEKLFF
v_gene: TRBV7-2; j_gene: TRBJ2-7; abundance: NA; d_gene: TRBD1; CDR3nt: TGTGCCAGCAGCCAGGACAGGGGGCGCTACGAGCAGTACTTC; CDR3aa: CASSQDRGRYEQYF
v_gene: TRBV15; j_gene: TRBJ1-1; abundance: NA; d_gene: NA; CDR3nt: TGTGCCACCAGCAGAGGCGGAGGGATGAACACTGAAGCTTTCTTT; CDR3aa: CATSRGGGMNTEAFF
v_gene: TRBV7-2; j_gene: TRBJ2-1; abundance: NA; d_gene: NA; CDR3nt: TGTGCCAGCAGCTTAGAGGGGACGAAGAACAATGAGCAGTTCTTC; CDR3aa: CASSLEGTKNNEQFF
v_gene: TRBV4-1; j_gene: TRBJ2-2; abundance: NA; d_gene: NA; CDR3nt: TGCGCCAGCAGCCAAGTGCAGGAGTCGGCCGCCGGGGAGCTGTTTTTT; CDR3aa: CASSQVQESAAGELFF
v_gene: TRBV18; j_gene: TRBJ1-2; abundance: NA; d_gene: NA; CDR3nt: TGTGCCAGCTCACCATACCAGGGTCGATCCTATGGCTACACCTTC; CDR3aa: CASSPYQGRSYGYTF
v_gene: TRBV5-5; j_gene: TRBJ1-1; abundance: NA; d_gene: NA; CDR3nt: TGTGCCAGCAGCTCAGACAATATTGAAGCTTTCTTT; CDR3aa: CASSSDNIEAFF
v_gene: TRBV7-2; j_gene: TRBJ2-5; abundance: NA; d_gene: TRBD1; CDR3nt: TGTGCCAGCAGCCGCGACAGGGCTATAGAGACCCAGTACTTC; CDR3aa: CASSRDRAIETQYF
v_gene: TRBV14; j_gene: TRBJ2-1; abundance: NA; d_gene: NA; CDR3nt: TGTGCCAGCAGCCAAGGACGGGGTCAGTTTTCCTACAATGAGCAGTTCTTC; CDR3aa: CASSQGRGQFSYNEQFF
v_gene: TRBV5-1; j_gene: TRBJ2-7; abundance: NA; d_gene: TRBD1; CDR3nt: TGCGCCAGCAGCCGGACAGGGGGCAGTTACGAGCAGTACTTC; CDR3aa: CASSRTGGSYEQYF
v_gene: TRBV12-5; j_gene: TRBJ1-5; abundance: NA; d_gene: NA; CDR3nt: TGTGCTAGTGGTTTGAGTATCAGAGGGGATCAGCCCCAGCATTTT; CDR3aa: CASGLSIRGDQPQHF
v_gene: TRBV19; j_gene: TRBJ2-2; abundance: NA; d_gene: NA; CDR3nt: TGTGCCAGTAGTAAGACCTACACCGGGGAGCTGTTTTTT; CDR3aa: CASSKTYTGELFF